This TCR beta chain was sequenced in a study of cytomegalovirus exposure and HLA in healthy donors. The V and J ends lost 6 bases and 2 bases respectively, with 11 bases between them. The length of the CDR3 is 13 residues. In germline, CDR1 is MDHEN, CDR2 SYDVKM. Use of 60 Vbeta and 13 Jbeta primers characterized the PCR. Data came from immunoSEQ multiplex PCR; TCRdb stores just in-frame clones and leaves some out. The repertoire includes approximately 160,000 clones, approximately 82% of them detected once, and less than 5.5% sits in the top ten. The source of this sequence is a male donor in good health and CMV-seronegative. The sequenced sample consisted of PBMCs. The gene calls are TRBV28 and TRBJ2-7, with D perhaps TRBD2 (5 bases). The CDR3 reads CASRLDGAYEQYF. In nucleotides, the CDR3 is TGTGCCAGCAGACTAGACGGGGCCTACGAGCAGTACTTC.